Presented here are 32 T cell receptor beta chains from one specimen sequenced in a study of blood T cell repertoires in COVID-19. This table comes from immunoSEQ multiplex PCR, and its TCRdb copy is limited to in-frame clones, with some not included. The sample includes about 400,000 clones, about 89% of them seen just once. The sequenced material came from PBMCs or T cells enriched from blood (not recorded which). The origin of the receptors is a man between 40 and 49 years old in a cohort exposed to, infected with or recovered from COVID-19 (not recorded which).

This clone has just one count. This chain joins TRBV4-1 and TRBJ2-2; 9 bases are a match to TRBD2. The germline V gene has CDR1 MGHRA and CDR2 YSYEKL. CDR3 length: 15 amino acids. The ends lost 0 bases at V and 8 bases at J; junction bases unmatched: 4. For the CDR3, the DNA is TGCGCCAGCAGCCAAGACTTAGCGGGAGCGGGGGAGCTGTTTTTT. Amino acids: CASSQDLAGAGELFF.

Concerning this clone itself: A junction boundary mismatches the germline segment, possibly from a read error. This chain uses TRBV5-1 with TRBJ2-1, with 10 nucleotides matching TRBD1. Germline CDR1 and CDR2: SGHRS and YFSETQ. The CDR3 runs to 14 residues. Here the CDR3 DNA reads TGCGCCAGCACCTTGGGGACAGGGGACAATGAGCAGTTCTTC. Protein product: CASTLGTGDNEQFF.

The rearrangement joins TRBV9 to TRBJ1-2, with D possibly matching TRBD1 (6 bases). The CDR3 runs to 16 residues. V gave up 3 bases and J gave up 3 bases, with 18 bases separating them. CDR1 and CDR2 (germline): SGDLS, YYNGEE. Here the CDR3 DNA reads TGTGCCAGCAGCGGTTCCCCAGGGGCAACTGACTATGGCTACACCTTC. Translated, it gives CASSGSPGATDYGYTF.

The CDR3 region has the DNA TGCGCCAGCAGCACGGGGACTGCAACTAATGAAAAACTGTTTTTT. It yields the protein CASSTGTATNEKLFF. V is TRBV5-1 and J is TRBJ1-4; D may be TRBD1 (5 bases). V shed 4 bases and J shed 0 bases, with 10 bases lying between them. Germline CDR1 SGHRS, CDR2 YFSETQ. This CDR3 comprises 15 residues.

This clone occurred once. CDR3 sequence (DNA): TGTGCCAGCAGCTTCTCCCGCGGGAACACTGAAGCTTTCTTT. It specifies CASSFSRGNTEAFF. V and J are TRBV5-5 and TRBJ1-1; the D is unclear. Germline V CDR1 and CDR2: SGHKS, YYEKEE (reference sequence). Trimming took off 2 bases at V and 1 base at J, with 9 bases between the two ends. The CDR3 length is 14 residues.

The chain combines TRBV23-1 with TRBJ2-7; unclear D gene. TRBV23-1 is filed as an ORF, its function uncertain. CDR3 length: 13 amino acids. Trimming removed 2 bases at V and 9 bases at J, with 14 bases between. The CDR3 region is CASSQPNYVGQYF. The CDR3 DNA reads as TGCGCCAGCAGTCAACCCAACTACGTGGGGCAGTACTTC.

J is TRBJ1-5 and V is TRBV28, with 7 bases matching TRBD1. Germline V CDR1 and CDR2: MDHEN, SYDVKM. V lost 6 bases and J lost 0; bases outside the gene matches: 14. The CDR3 sequence is 18 residues long. The DNA of the CDR3 is TGTGCCAGCAGCCGAGGTATTACAGGGGCAAATAGCAATCAGCCCCAGCATTTT. Translating it yields CASSRGITGANSNQPQHF. The entire variable domain, with the rest obtained from reference TRBV28 and TRBJ1-5, is as follows: DVKVTQSSRYLVKRTGEKVFLECVQDMDHENMFWYRQDPGLGLRLIYFSYDVKMKEKGDIPEGYSVSREKKERFSLILESASTNQTSMYLCASSRGITGANSNQPQHFGDGTRLSIL.

The chain uses TRBV30 and TRBJ2-7, with 8 bases lining up with TRBD1. Trimming cost V 1 base and J 4 bases; bases outside gene matches: 0. This CDR3 has 12 residues. The germline V gene encodes CDR1 GTSNPN and CDR2 SVGIG (reference sequence). The CDR3 is CAWSDRGYEQYF. The CDR3 DNA follows: TGTGCCTGGAGTGACAGGGGGTACGAGCAGTACTTC.

V and J are TRBV5-4 and TRBJ2-1; 12 bases line up with TRBD2. The V gene end was trimmed by 0 bases and the J gene end by 6 bases; junction bases not matched to a gene: 13. Germline V lookup: CDR1 SGHNT, CDR2 YYREEE (reference sequence). The CDR3 is 19 amino acids. The CDR3 loop reads CASSLGGRARTSGVNEQFF. DNA of the CDR3: TGTGCCAGCAGCTTGGGGGGTCGAGCGAGGACTAGCGGGGTCAATGAGCAGTTCTTC. The whole variable domain, remainder taken from reference TRBV5-4 and TRBJ2-1, is ETGVTQSPTHLIKTRGQQVTLRCSSQSGHNTVSWYQQALGQGPQFIFQYYREEENGRGNFPPRFSGLQFPNYSSELNVNALELDDSALYLCASSLGGRARTSGVNEQFFGPGTRLTVL.

This clone has just a few counts. The CDR3 sequence is CASSFGTGVGQNEQFF. CDR3 nucleotide sequence: TGTGCCAGCAGCTTCGGTACAGGGGTTGGACAGAATGAGCAGTTCTTC. The V call is TRBV5-4, the J call TRBJ2-1, with 7 nucleotides matching TRBD1. V dropped 2 bases and J dropped 7; count of bases not matched to a gene: 12. The CDR3 spans 16 residues. Germline loops: CDR1 SGHNT, CDR2 YYREEE (reference sequence).

Concerning this clone: Other DNA sequences in this specimen translate into the identical CDR3. The chain recombines TRBV18 with TRBJ1-2; the match to TRBD1 covers 8 bases. Germline lookup yields CDR1 KGHSH and CDR2 LQKENI. This CDR3 has 13 amino acids. After removal of 3 bases from V and 3 bases from J, the junction contained 0 bases not matched to a gene. The CDR3 is CASSPGQDYGYTF. In DNA, the CDR3 is TGTGCCAGCTCACCGGGACAGGACTATGGCTACACCTTC.

The chain uses TRBV5-1 and TRBJ2-7; 7 bases map to TRBD2. V was clipped by 2 bases and J by 2 bases; unmatched bases: 7. CDR3 length: 15 residues. Per the germline V gene, CDR1 is SGHRS and CDR2 is YFSETQ. The CDR3 coding sequence is TGCGCCAGCAGCTTCGATCAGCGGGGAACCTACGAGCAGTACTTC. This encodes CASSFDQRGTYEQYF.

The rearrangement joins TRBV28 to TRBJ2-2; D is uncertain. This CDR3 spans 14 amino acids. From germline, CDR1 is MDHEN and CDR2 SYDVKM. Trimming shortened V by 3 bases and J by 3 bases, and 8 bases separated the two germline ends. Written as DNA, the CDR3 is TGTGCCAGCAGTTTCAGTACCTACACCGGGGAGCTGTTTTTT. Protein product: CASSFSTYTGELFF.

This clone was seen just once. V and J are TRBV9 and TRBJ1-1; D is perhaps TRBD1 (5 bases). The V gene lost 0 bases and the J gene lost 6 bases, with 12 bases spanning the gap. This CDR3 spans 14 amino acids. Germline V gene lookup returns CDR1 SGDLS and CDR2 YYNGEE. CDR3 DNA: TGTGCCAGCAGCGTAGGGGGAGGGGAACCTGAAGCTTTCTTT. Translation gives CASSVGGGEPEAFF.

The gene calls are TRBV6-6 and TRBJ2-3; 14 bases agree with TRBD2. Trimming took 5 bases from V and 5 from J; bases not matched to a gene: 9. CDR1 is MNHNY and CDR2 is SVGAGI in the germline V gene (reference sequence). This CDR3 is built from 17 residues. For the CDR3, the DNA is TGTGCCAGCAGTCCGAGACTAGCGGGAGGGCCGGGAGATACGCAGTATTTT. Amino acid sequence: CASSPRLAGGPGDTQYF.

V and J are TRBV9 and TRBJ2-1; 8 bases are a match to TRBD2. Trimming cost V 1 base and J 7 bases; bases outside gene matches: 7. The germline V gene encodes CDR1 SGDLS and CDR2 YYNGEE. The CDR3 length is 15 residues. The CDR3 region is CASSVTSGSGNEQFF. CDR3 nucleotide sequence: TGTGCCAGCAGCGTAACCAGCGGGAGTGGAAATGAGCAGTTCTTC. The full variable domain, with the rest looked up from reference TRBV9 and TRBJ2-1, is DSGVTQTPKHLITATGQRVTLRCSPRSGDLSVYWYQQSLDQGLQFLIQYYNGEERAKGNILERFSAQQFPDLHSELNLSSLELGDSALYFCASSVTSGSGNEQFFGPGTRLTVL.

The CDR3 reads CASSYSSRSHNEQFF. The DNA of the CDR3 is TGTGCCAGCAGTTACTCATCCAGGTCCCACAATGAGCAGTTCTTC. The rearrangement uses TRBV6-5 and TRBJ2-1; D remains ambiguous. This CDR3 comprises 15 residues. Germline CDR1 is MNHEY and CDR2 is SVGAGI. V was cut by 0 bases and J by 5 bases, with 11 bases left in between.

V gene TRBV18 combines with J gene TRBJ2-1, with 7 bases identical to TRBD1. The V segment lost 1 base and the J segment 9 bases; nucleotides outside the gene matches: 6. The CDR3 is made up of 14 amino acids. Germline V gene sequence: CDR1 KGHSH, CDR2 LQKENI. This CDR3 reads CASSPLQGYGEQFF. The CDR3 DNA reads TGTGCCAGCTCACCACTACAGGGGTATGGTGAGCAGTTCTTC.

The V call is TRBV13, the J call TRBJ2-3; a possible D gene is TRBD2 (5 bases). From germline, CDR1 is PRHDT and CDR2 FYEKMQ (reference sequence). The ends were cut back, 1 base at V and 3 bases at J, with 14 bases in the middle. This CDR3 contains 16 residues. The CDR3 reads CASSLVEAGGTDTQYF. The CDR3, as DNA: TGTGCCAGCAGCTTAGTGGAGGCAGGCGGAACAGATACGCAGTATTTT.

The genes are TRBV19 and TRBJ2-4; 9 bases are shared with TRBD2. V lost 4 bases and J lost 8; bases outside the gene matches: 12. Germline lookup yields CDR1 LNHDA and CDR2 SQIVND (reference sequence). CDR3 length: 16 residues. CDR3 region: CASSKTGTSLVHIQYF. In DNA, the CDR3 is TGTGCCAGTAGTAAAACTGGGACTAGCTTAGTTCACATTCAGTACTTC.

The CDR3 reads CALGGRGHSNQPQHF. The CDR3 region has the DNA TGTGCCCTCGGCGGCAGGGGGCATAGCAATCAGCCCCAGCATTTT. The chain employs TRBV28 and TRBJ1-5, with 8 bases aligning to TRBD1. With 11 bases clipped from V and 0 bases from J, the junction kept 9 bases outside the gene matches. Germline assignment: CDR1 MDHEN and CDR2 SYDVKM. The CDR3 covers 15 residues.

V gene TRBV5-1 combines with J gene TRBJ2-7, with D maybe TRBD2 (6 bases). Germline CDR1 reads SGHRS; CDR2 reads YFSETQ. V was trimmed by 2 bases and J by 6 bases, leaving 18 bases between them. The CDR3 is 15 residues long. As DNA, the CDR3 is TGCGCCAGCAGCTTCGGGCGGGGTCTCTCAACCGAGCAGTACTTC. It yields the protein CASSFGRGLSTEQYF.

This clone occurred once. CDR3 sequence (DNA): TGTGCCAGCAGCCTAACAGGAAGCAATTCACCCCTCCACTTT. Translation: CASSLTGSNSPLHF. J is TRBJ1-6 and V is TRBV5-4; D perhaps matches TRBD1 (5 bases). The CDR3 extends over 14 amino acids. V dropped 4 bases and J dropped 7 bases, with 12 bases sitting between them. In germline, CDR1 is SGHNT, CDR2 YYREEE (reference sequence).

The chain couples TRBV5-1 to TRBJ2-7; 8 bases line up with TRBD1. CDR3 length equals 17 residues. Germline CDR1 is SGHRS and CDR2 is YFSETQ. V lost 0 bases to trimming and J lost 0 bases; unmatched junction nucleotides: 8. In nucleotides, the CDR3 is TGCGCCAGCAGCTTGGGGGGGACAGGACGAAGCTCCTACGAGCAGTACTTC. Its translation: CASSLGGTGRSSYEQYF.

This chain links TRBV5-1 with TRBJ1-5; D is unclear. In germline, CDR1 is SGHRS, CDR2 YFSETQ. Trimming took off 0 bases at V and 4 bases at J, with 11 bases between the two ends. CDR3 length equals 15 residues. The CDR3 region is CASSLDAVENQPQHF. In DNA, the CDR3 is TGCGCCAGCAGCTTGGATGCAGTGGAGAATCAGCCCCAGCATTTT.

V and J are TRBV19 and TRBJ1-2; 8 bases align to TRBD1. Per the germline V gene, CDR1 is LNHDA and CDR2 is SQIVND (reference sequence). The CDR3 covers 14 residues. V lost 8 bases, J lost 8 bases, and 13 bases stayed unmatched. CDR3 sequence (DNA): TGTGCCAGTGGCTCCGCCCAGGGGGCTGGCGGCTACACCTTC. Its protein is CASGSAQGAGGYTF.

This rearrangement joins TRBV25-1 to TRBJ2-7, with 10 bases fitting TRBD2. V gave up 3 bases and J gave up 5 bases; unmatched junction bases: 10. Germline V lookup: CDR1 MGHDK, CDR2 SYGVNS. The CDR3 covers 16 residues. The DNA for the CDR3 is TGTGCCAGCAGTGACTCTGGACTAGCGGCTCCTCACGAGCAGTACTTC. It is translated as CASSDSGLAAPHEQYF.

The chain carries TRBV2 and TRBJ2-5; 8 bases align to TRBD2. Germline assignment: CDR1 SNHLY and CDR2 FYNNEI. Trimming cost V 6 bases and J 4 bases; bases outside gene matches: 7. This CDR3 has 14 amino acids. CDR3 region: CASRLSSGLETQYF. In DNA form, the CDR3 reads TGTGCCAGCAGATTGTCTAGCGGGCTAGAGACCCAGTACTTC. Full variable domain (outside the CDR3, taken from reference TRBV2 and TRBJ2-5): EPEVTQTPSHQVTQMGQEVILRCVPISNHLYFYWYRQILGQKVEFLVSFYNNEISEKSEIFDDQFSVERPDGSNFTLKIRSTKLEDSAMYFCASRLSSGLETQYFGPGTRLLVL.

The chain employs TRBV7-9 and TRBJ2-5, with 7 bases matching TRBD1. The length of the CDR3 is 14 residues. Germline CDR1 and CDR2: SEHNR and FQNEAQ (reference sequence). Germline trimming cut 5 bases from V and 4 bases from J; bases unmatched to any gene: 7. CDR3 bases: TGTGCCAGCAGCGTTACCTCAGGGGGAGAGACCCAGTACTTC. Protein sequence: CASSVTSGGETQYF. The full variable domain, its missing parts supplied by reference TRBV7-9 and TRBJ2-5, is DTGVSQNPRHKITKRGQNVTFRCDPISEHNRLYWYRQTLGQGPEFLTYFQNEAQLEKSRLLSDRFSAERPKGSFSTLEIQRTEQGDSAMYLCASSVTSGGETQYFGPGTRLLVL.

The chain recombines TRBV24-1 with TRBJ2-2, with 8 bases lining up with TRBD1. The CDR3 extends over 17 amino acids. V dropped 3 bases and J dropped 3; count of bases not matched to a gene: 8. Looked up from germline, CDR1 is KGHDR and CDR2 is SFDVKD. Here the CDR3 reads CATSDPRQGTDTGELFF. CDR3 bases: TGTGCCACCAGTGATCCTCGACAGGGGACGGACACCGGGGAGCTGTTTTTT.

The chain carries TRBV19 and TRBJ1-1, with 10 bases that match TRBD1. The germline CDR1 and CDR2 sequences are LNHDA and SQIVND (reference sequence). Trimming removed 6 bases from V and 0 bases from J; junction bases left unmatched: 10. This CDR3 spans 17 amino acids. CDR3 region: CASSKTGGRVMNTEAFF. The DNA of the CDR3 is TGTGCCAGTAGCAAGACAGGGGGCCGGGTAATGAACACTGAAGCTTTCTTT.

This rearrangement joins TRBV29-1 to TRBJ1-2, with D unresolved. CDR3 size: 12 residues. V was clipped by 6 bases and J by 10 bases, with 18 bases between them. Germline CDR1 SQVTM, CDR2 ANQGSEA. The CDR3 here is CSVGVQTTDYTF. In DNA form, the CDR3 reads TGCAGCGTCGGGGTCCAAACCACGGACTACACCTTC.